Below, one T cell receptor beta chain is given with its context. The sample originates from a study of blood T cell repertoires in COVID-19. About the study: Acute-phase and convalescent COVID-19 samples originated in the United States, Italy and Spain. From T cells, B-cell-depleted T cells, or PBMCs came the material, which was cDNA or gDNA.

V was shortened by 4 bases and J by 2 bases, with 14 bases between the two germline ends. CDR3 size: 15 residues. The V gene's germline CDR1 is KGHSH and CDR2 LQKENI. Original handling: Researchers report that nucleated cell counts were estimated from reference gene primer amplification. Using immunoSEQ multiplex PCR, the repertoire was profiled, and TCRdb retains in-frame clones only, with some absent. The D gene and trimming were derived from the DNA, and the V and J assignments and clone size from that table. The sample gives fewer than 250,000 clones, 85% of which show up once; approximately 0.89% is in the top ten.

The sequence derives from a middle-aged man with acute or convalescent COVID-19. The chain recombines TRBV18 with TRBJ1-1; TRBD1 is a possible D gene (5 bases). Sequenced material: peripheral blood. In DNA, the CDR3 is TGTGCCAGCTCACTCGGGGGGATCAGAAACACTGAAGCTTTCTTT. This sequence encodes CASSLGGIRNTEAFF. The variable domain in full, completed from reference TRBV18 and TRBJ1-1, reads NAGVMQNPRHLVRRRGQEARLRCSPMKGHSHVYWYRQLPEEGLKFMVYLQKENIIDESGMPKERFSAEFPKEGPSILRIQQVVRGDSAAYFCASSLGGIRNTEAFFGQGTRLTVV.